The 16 T cell receptor beta chains below were found in one sample sequenced in a study of tumour-infiltrating T cells in Burkitt lymphoma. Using immunoSEQ multiplex PCR, the repertoire was profiled, and TCRdb retains in-frame clones only, with some absent. Of just under 4,500 clones listed, about 86% are singletons. Sequenced sample: tumor tissue. These receptors originate from a human donor with diffuse large B-cell lymphoma. Some clones in this sample may be carry-over from other donors' samples.

The rearrangement links TRBV10-1 to TRBJ2-2, with D perhaps matching TRBD2 (5 bases). The CDR3 is made up of 13 amino acids. V was shortened by 3 bases and J by 6 bases, with 8 bases between the two germline ends. Germline loops: CDR1 WNHNN, CDR2 SYGVQD (reference sequence). CDR3 sequence: CASSERGAGELFF. CDR3 DNA: TGCGCCAGCAGTGAACGGGGTGCCGGGGAGCTGTTTTTT.

This chain uses TRBV6-5 with TRBJ2-6; no definite D call. Germline V gene lookup returns CDR1 MNHEY and CDR2 SVGAGI. The CDR3 extends over 16 amino acids. The V gene lost 2 bases and the J gene lost 0 bases, with 8 bases spanning the gap. CDR3 coding DNA: TGTGCCAGCAGTTACACCCGGGCCTCTGGGGCCAACGTCCTGACTTTC. Amino acid sequence: CASSYTRASGANVLTF.

V is TRBV7-9 and J is TRBJ1-2; 12 bases map to TRBD1. The V gene's germline CDR1 is SEHNR and CDR2 FQNEAQ (reference sequence). This CDR3 is 15 amino acids long. The V segment lost 4 bases and the J segment 6 bases; nucleotides outside the gene matches: 6. The CDR3 DNA sequence: TGTGCCAGCAGCTCCTCCGGGACAGGGGGCCATGGCTACACCTTC. Amino acid sequence: CASSSSGTGGHGYTF.

Only a few counts were recorded for this clone. This chain connects TRBV7-9 to TRBJ2-1, with D unclear. V lost 0 bases, J lost 0 bases, and 6 bases lay in between. This CDR3 has 15 residues. The germline CDR1 and CDR2 sequences are SEHNR and FQNEAQ (reference sequence). CDR3 protein: CASSLAGSSYNEQFF. CDR3 coding DNA: TGTGCCAGCAGCTTAGCGGGCAGCTCCTACAATGAGCAGTTCTTC.

For this clone: Other DNA sequences of this sample code for an identical CDR3. V is TRBV7-9 and J is TRBJ2-7; 7 positions agree with TRBD2. CDR1 is SEHNR and CDR2 is FQNEAQ in the germline V gene (reference sequence). CDR3 size: 14 residues. J was trimmed by 3 bases and V by 3 bases; bases with no gene match: 5. CDR3 sequence reads: CASSFTGGSYEQYF. The CDR3 coding sequence is TGTGCCAGCAGCTTCACGGGGGGAAGCTACGAGCAGTACTTC.

The chain combines TRBV15 with TRBJ2-3; perhaps TRBD2 as D (6 bases). CDR1 and CDR2 (germline): LNHNV, YYDKDF (reference sequence). The V end was cut by 0 bases, the J end by 4 bases, with 11 bases between. The CDR3 is 15 amino acids. The CDR3 bases are TGTGCCACCAGCAGAGAGACGGGAGAAGCAGATACGCAGTATTTT. Protein sequence: CATSRETGEADTQYF.

The V and J genes are TRBV7-2 and TRBJ2-1, with 11 bases matching TRBD2. The length of the CDR3 is 18 residues. V was pared by 1 base and J by 0 bases, with 5 bases of the junction left unmatched. Germline lookup yields CDR1 SGHTA and CDR2 FQGNSA. Here the CDR3 DNA reads TGTGCCAGCAGCTTAGTAGCGGGGGGGGTGAGCTCCTACAATGAGCAGTTCTTC. Translation gives CASSLVAGGVSSYNEQFF.

The chain has TRBV13 and TRBJ2-1; no reliable D call. The CDR3 runs to 12 residues. CDR1 PRHDT and CDR2 FYEKMQ come from the germline V gene (reference sequence). V was trimmed by 3 bases and J by 8 bases, leaving 8 bases between them. CDR3 bases: TGTGCCAGCAGCTTCGGACGGGATGAGCAGTTCTTC. Its protein is CASSFGRDEQFF.

The chain uses TRBV14 and TRBJ1-1; D is undetermined. This CDR3 has 14 amino acids. Trimming left V 2 bases short and J 10 bases short, with 17 bases between. CDR1 is SGHDN and CDR2 is FVKESK in the germline V gene. CDR3 sequence reads: CASSQSEDRWRAFF. In nucleotides, the CDR3 is TGTGCCAGCAGCCAAAGTGAGGATCGATGGCGAGCTTTCTTT.

The chain is built from TRBV18 and TRBJ2-2; 7 nucleotides match TRBD2. V trimming: 2 bases; J trimming: 1 base; junction bases outside the gene matches: 1. The germline V gene has CDR1 KGHSH and CDR2 LQKENI. CDR3 length equals 15 residues. The CDR3 DNA sequence: TGTGCCAGCTCACCATCGGGAGGGAACACCGGGGAGCTGTTTTTT. Translation gives CASSPSGGNTGELFF. Combining the CDR3 with reference TRBV18 and TRBJ2-2 gives the whole variable domain NAGVMQNPRHLVRRRGQEARLRCSPMKGHSHVYWYRQLPEEGLKFMVYLQKENIIDESGMPKERFSAEFPKEGPSILRIQQVVRGDSAAYFCASSPSGGNTGELFFGEGSRLTVL.

This chain joins TRBV7-9 and TRBJ2-5, with 10 bases identical to TRBD2. J gave up 5 bases and V 5 bases, and 8 bases lay outside the gene matches. This CDR3 region has 15 residues. Per germline, CDR1 SEHNR and CDR2 FQNEAQ (reference sequence). CDR3 nucleotides: TGTGCCAGCAGCCTAAGCGGGGGGGGGTTCGAGACCCAGTACTTC. The encoded protein is CASSLSGGGFETQYF.

The rearrangement joins TRBV7-2 to TRBJ1-1; no reliable D call. V dropped 6 bases and J dropped 1 base, with 9 bases sitting between them. Germline assignment: CDR1 SGHTA and CDR2 FQGNSA. The CDR3 is 13 residues long. CDR3 loop: CASSFFPNTEAFF. The CDR3 DNA reads as TGTGCCAGCAGTTTCTTCCCGAACACTGAAGCTTTCTTT.

The genes are TRBV28 and TRBJ2-5, with a possible D match to TRBD2 (6 bases). The CDR3 is made up of 13 amino acids. V was cut by 3 bases and J by 3 bases, with 8 bases left in between. Germline assignment: CDR1 MDHEN and CDR2 SYDVKM. The CDR3 DNA reads TGTGCCAGCAGTTTTGGCGGGGAAGAGACCCAGTACTTC. This encodes CASSFGGEETQYF.

V is TRBV30 and J is TRBJ1-3; D gene ambiguous. Germline V gene data show CDR1 as GTSNPN and CDR2 as SVGIG (reference sequence). The CDR3 loop spans 14 amino acids. The V and J ends lost 0 bases and 0 bases respectively, with 6 bases between them. CDR3 sequence reads: CAWSVSSSGNTIYF. The CDR3 DNA reads TGTGCCTGGAGTGTAAGCAGCTCTGGAAACACCATATATTTT.

The CDR3: CTSSVPGNQPQHF. CDR3 in DNA: TGTACCAGCTCCGTACCGGGCAATCAGCCCCAGCATTTT. This chain connects TRBV7-2 to TRBJ1-5; D is unresolved. The V end was cut by 8 bases, the J end by 2 bases, with 10 bases between. The CDR3 is made up of 13 amino acids. Germline V lookup: CDR1 SGHTA, CDR2 FQGNSA.

The rearrangement links TRBV13 to TRBJ1-2, with D perhaps TRBD1 (6 bases). Germline values: CDR1 PRHDT, CDR2 FYEKMQ (reference sequence). The germline V and J ends were trimmed by 2 bases and 2 bases, with 9 bases remaining between them. This CDR3 contains 14 residues. The CDR3 nucleotides read TGTGCCAGCAGCTTATCCCAGGGGAACTATGGCTACACCTTC. Translated: CASSLSQGNYGYTF.